This TCR beta chain was identified during a study of blood T cell repertoires in COVID-19 (dated by TCRdb to between 2020 and 2021). In terms of the full investigation: Samples from collaborators originated in the United States, Italy and Spain and spanned both the acute and convalescent phases of COVID-19. The material from the prospective study consisted of cDNA or gDNA derived from T cells, B-cell-depleted T cells, or PBMCs. Subjects who had been exposed to COVID-19, were actively infected with it, or had recovered from it provided the deeply sampled blood TCRbeta repertoires that made up the dataset. The repertoires were made available in a free public database intended to serve as a resource for research on the immune response to SARS-CoV-2. Samples were obtained from the ongoing ImmuneRACE study (first 160 participants) and from over 1,000 subjects provided by 6 global collaborators. A de-identified subject ID, COVID-19 status, age in years and sex were almost always included in the sample metadata. HLA class I and class II types, where available, came from metadata supplied by the sample provider rather than from assay-based typing.

As regards this clone: The antigen this receptor binds is unknown. Base qualities are not at hand, and no much larger clone is one base apart.

Results the study describes overall, beyond this receptor: The quantity of clinical and demographic metadata differed by source and by participant and was supplied without curation.

Trimming at the junction amounts to 3 bases on V and 1 base on J, and the germline ends lie 7 bases apart. The CDR3, from cysteine to phenylalanine, totals 12 residues. The only DNA kept is the CDR3, 36 bases in frame from the first base. CDR1 and CDR2 are drawn from the germline V gene (reference sequence): GTSNPN, SVGIG. TCRbeta CDR3 regions were amplified from genomic DNA using the immunoSEQ Assay, a bias-controlled multiplex PCR. In the authors' own workflow: The number of nucleated cells in each sample was estimated by amplification of reference gene primers within the assay. Sequence reads were collapsed and filtered to measure the absolute abundance of every unique TCRbeta CDR3 rearrangement. For each sample, productive Simpson clonality was calculated by taking the square root of Simpson's diversity index across productive rearrangements. TCRdb took this table from immuneACCESS and kept in-frame rearrangements with V and J called. Such tables lack part of the clones; where checked against another copy, unresolved V genes explain under half of the gap, and the rest is unexplained. V and J calls and clone size are copied from that table; D and trimming were computed from the DNA. This sample comprises around 150,000 clones, 80% to 90% of them detected only once. The top ten clones comprise 2% to 3% of the sample.

Whole blood was collected in K2EDTA tubes by collaborating institutions according to the institutions' own protocols. For TCRbeta analysis, collaborators shipped samples in one of three forms: frozen whole blood, isolated PBMCs, or DNA extracted from either of those sample types. The V gene is TRBV30 and the J gene is TRBJ2-7, with the D segment identity uncertain. Sequencing was done on a sample of peripheral blood. The source of this sequence is a man aged 50-59 years with active COVID-19. The CDR3 region: CAWRQLSYEQYF. Read as DNA, the sequence is TGTGCCTGGAGGCAGTTATCCTACGAGCAGTACTTC.